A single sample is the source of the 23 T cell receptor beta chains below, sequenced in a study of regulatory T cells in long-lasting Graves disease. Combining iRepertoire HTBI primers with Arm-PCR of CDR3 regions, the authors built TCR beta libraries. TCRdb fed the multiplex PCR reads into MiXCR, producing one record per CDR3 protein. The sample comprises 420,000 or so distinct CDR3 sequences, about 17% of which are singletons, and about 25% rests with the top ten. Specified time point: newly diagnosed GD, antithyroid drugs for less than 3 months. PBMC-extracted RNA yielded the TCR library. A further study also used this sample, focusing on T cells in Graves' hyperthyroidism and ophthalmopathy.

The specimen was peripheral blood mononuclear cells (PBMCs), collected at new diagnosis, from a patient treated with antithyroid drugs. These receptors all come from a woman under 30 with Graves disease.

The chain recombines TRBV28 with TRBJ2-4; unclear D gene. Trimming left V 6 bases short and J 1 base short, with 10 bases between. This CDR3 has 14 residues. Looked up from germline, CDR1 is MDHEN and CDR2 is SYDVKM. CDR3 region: CASRAIGAKNIQYF. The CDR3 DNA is TGTGCCAGCAGGGCTATTGGGGCCAAAAACATTCAGTACTTC. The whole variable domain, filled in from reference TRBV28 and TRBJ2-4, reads DVKVTQSSRYLVKRTGEKVFLECVQDMDHENMFWYRQDPGLGLRLIYFSYDVKMKEKGDIPEGYSVSREKKERFSLILESASTNQTSMYLCASRAIGAKNIQYFGAGTRLSVL.

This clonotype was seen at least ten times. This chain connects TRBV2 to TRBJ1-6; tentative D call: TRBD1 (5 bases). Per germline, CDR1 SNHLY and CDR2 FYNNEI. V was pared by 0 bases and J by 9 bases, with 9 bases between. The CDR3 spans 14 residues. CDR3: CASSEARGISPLHF. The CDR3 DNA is TGTGCCAGCAGTGAAGCGCGGGGGATTTCACCCCTCCACTTT.

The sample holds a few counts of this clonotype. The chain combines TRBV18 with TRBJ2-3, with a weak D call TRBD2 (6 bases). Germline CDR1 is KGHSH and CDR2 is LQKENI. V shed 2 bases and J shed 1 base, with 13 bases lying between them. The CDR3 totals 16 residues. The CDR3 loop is CASSPYPGDGTDTQYF. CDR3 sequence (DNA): TGTGCCAGCTCACCATACCCGGGGGACGGCACAGATACGCAGTATTTT. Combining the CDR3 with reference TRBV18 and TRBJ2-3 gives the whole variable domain NAGVMQNPRHLVRRRGQEARLRCSPMKGHSHVYWYRQLPEEGLKFMVYLQKENIIDESGMPKERFSAEFPKEGPSILRIQQVVRGDSAAYFCASSPYPGDGTDTQYFGPGTRLTVL.

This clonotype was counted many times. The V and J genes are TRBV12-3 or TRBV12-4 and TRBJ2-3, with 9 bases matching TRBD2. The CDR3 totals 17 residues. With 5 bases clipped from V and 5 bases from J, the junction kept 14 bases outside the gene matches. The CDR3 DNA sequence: TGTGCCAGCAGTCCCCCTCGGCGGGAGGGCCGCTTAGATACGCAGTATTTT. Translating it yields CASSPPRREGRLDTQYF.

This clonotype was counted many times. The CDR3 reads CASSYLKLAETNTGELFF. CDR3 DNA sequence: TGTGCCAGCAGTTACCTGAAACTAGCGGAGACGAACACCGGGGAGCTGTTTTTT. This rearrangement joins TRBV6-2 or TRBV6-3 to TRBJ2-2; 8 bases are shared with TRBD2. The germline V gene has CDR1 MNHEY and CDR2 SVGEGT. Germline trimming cut 2 bases from V and 0 bases from J; bases unmatched to any gene: 8. The CDR3 consists of 18 residues.

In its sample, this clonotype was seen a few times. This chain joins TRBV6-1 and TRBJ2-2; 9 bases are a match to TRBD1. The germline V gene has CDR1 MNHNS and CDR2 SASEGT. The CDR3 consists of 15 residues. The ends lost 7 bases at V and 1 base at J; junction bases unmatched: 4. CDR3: CASTTTGGNTGELFF. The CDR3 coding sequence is TGTGCCAGCACCACGACAGGGGGGAACACCGGGGAGCTGTTTTTT.

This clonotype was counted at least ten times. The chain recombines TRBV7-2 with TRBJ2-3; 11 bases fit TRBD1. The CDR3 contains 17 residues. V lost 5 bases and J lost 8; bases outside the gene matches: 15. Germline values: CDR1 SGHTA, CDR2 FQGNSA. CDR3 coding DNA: TGTGCCAGCAGCCCCATCCTCCGGGGGACAGGGGGAGGTACGCAGTATTTT. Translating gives CASSPILRGTGGGTQYF.

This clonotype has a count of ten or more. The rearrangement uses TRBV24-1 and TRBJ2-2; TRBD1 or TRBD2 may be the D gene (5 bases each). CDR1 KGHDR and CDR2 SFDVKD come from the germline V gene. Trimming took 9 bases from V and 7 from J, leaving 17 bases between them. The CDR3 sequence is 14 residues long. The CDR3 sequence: CATSSGLIGGELFF. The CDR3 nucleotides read TGTGCCACCTCATCGGGGCTGATTGGCGGGGAGCTGTTTTTT.

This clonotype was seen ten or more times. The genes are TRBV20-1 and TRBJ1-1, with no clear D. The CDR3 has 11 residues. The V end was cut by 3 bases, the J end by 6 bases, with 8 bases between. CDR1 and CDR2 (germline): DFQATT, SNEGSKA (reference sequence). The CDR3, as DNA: TGCAGTGCTAGGTATAGGGCTGAAGCTTTCTTT. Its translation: CSARYRAEAFF.

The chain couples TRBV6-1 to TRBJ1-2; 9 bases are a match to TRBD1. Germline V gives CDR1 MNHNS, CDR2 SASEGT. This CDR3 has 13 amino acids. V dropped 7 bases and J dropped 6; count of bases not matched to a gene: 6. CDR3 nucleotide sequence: TGTGCCAGCATGGGACAGGGCAGCGATGGCTACACCTTC. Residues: CASMGQGSDGYTF.

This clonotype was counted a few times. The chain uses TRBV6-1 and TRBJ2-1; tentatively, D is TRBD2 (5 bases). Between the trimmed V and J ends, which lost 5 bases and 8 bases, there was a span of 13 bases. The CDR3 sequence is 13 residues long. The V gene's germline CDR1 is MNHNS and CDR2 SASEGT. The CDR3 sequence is CASSQTYGDEQFF. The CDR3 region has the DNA TGTGCCAGCAGTCAAACATACGGGGATGAGCAGTTCTTC.

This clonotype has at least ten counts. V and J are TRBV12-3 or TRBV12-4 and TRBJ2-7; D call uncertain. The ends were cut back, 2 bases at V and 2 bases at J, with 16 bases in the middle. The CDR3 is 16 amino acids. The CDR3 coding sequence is TGTGCCAGCAGTTTATTTCTGGGCATTGGGGCCTACGAGCAGTACTTC. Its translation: CASSLFLGIGAYEQYF.

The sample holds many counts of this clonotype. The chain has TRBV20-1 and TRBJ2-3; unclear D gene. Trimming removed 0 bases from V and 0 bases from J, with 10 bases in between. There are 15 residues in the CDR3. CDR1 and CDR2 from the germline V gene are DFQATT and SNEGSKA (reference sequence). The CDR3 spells CSARDPPPSTDTQYF. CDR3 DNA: TGCAGTGCTAGAGATCCGCCTCCTAGCACAGATACGCAGTATTTT.

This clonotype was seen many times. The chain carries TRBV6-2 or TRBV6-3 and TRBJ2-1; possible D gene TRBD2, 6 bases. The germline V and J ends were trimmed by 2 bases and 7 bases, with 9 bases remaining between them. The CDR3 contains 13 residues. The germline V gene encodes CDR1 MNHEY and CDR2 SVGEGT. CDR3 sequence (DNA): TGTGCCAGCAGTTACGGGGGGTCTAATGAGCAGTTCTTC. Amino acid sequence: CASSYGGSNEQFF.

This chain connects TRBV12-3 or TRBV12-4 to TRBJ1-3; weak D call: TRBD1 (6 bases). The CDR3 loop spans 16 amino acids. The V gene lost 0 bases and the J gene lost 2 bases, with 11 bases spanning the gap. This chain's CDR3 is CASSLAGGFPGNTIYF. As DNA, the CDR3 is TGTGCCAGCAGTTTAGCGGGGGGCTTCCCTGGAAACACCATATATTTT.

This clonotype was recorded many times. CDR3 region: CASSRSPRDTIYF. The CDR3 coding sequence is TGTGCCAGCAGCCGGTCTCCTCGGGACACCATATATTTT. The V gene is TRBV3-1, the J gene TRBJ1-3; D is unresolved. The germline V gene has CDR1 LGHDT and CDR2 YNNKEL (reference sequence). The CDR3 contains 13 residues. With 4 bases removed from V and 8 bases from J, the gap between germline ends came to 12 bases.

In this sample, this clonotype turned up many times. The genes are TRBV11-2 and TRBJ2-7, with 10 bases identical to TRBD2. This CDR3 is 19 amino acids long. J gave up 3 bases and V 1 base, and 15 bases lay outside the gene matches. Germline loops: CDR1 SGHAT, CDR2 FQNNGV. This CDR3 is CASSLAPIAGGRYHYEQYF. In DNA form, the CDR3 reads TGTGCCAGCAGCTTAGCCCCGATAGCGGGAGGCCGTTACCACTACGAGCAGTACTTC.

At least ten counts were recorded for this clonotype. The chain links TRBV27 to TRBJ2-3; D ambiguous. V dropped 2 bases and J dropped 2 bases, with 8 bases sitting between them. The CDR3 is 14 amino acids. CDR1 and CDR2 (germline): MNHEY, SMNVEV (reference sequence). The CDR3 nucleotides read TGTGCCAGCAGTTTAACGCAGGCCACAGATACGCAGTATTTT. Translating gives CASSLTQATDTQYF.

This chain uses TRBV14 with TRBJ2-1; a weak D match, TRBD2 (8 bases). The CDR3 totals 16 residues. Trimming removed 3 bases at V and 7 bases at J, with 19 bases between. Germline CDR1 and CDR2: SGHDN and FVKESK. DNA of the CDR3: TGTGCCAGCAGCCATCGGGAGGGGGCAATCCTTAATGAGCAGTTCTTC. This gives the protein CASSHREGAILNEQFF.

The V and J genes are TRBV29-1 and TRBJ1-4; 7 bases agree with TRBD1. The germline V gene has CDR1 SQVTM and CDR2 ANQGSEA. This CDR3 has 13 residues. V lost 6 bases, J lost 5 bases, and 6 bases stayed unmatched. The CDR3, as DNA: TGCAGCGTAACGAGACAGGGAAATGAAAAACTGTTTTTT. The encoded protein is CSVTRQGNEKLFF. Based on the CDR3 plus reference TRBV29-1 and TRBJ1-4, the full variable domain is SAVISQKPSRDICQRGTSLTIQCQVDSQVTMMFWYRQQPGQSLTLIATANQGSEATYESGFVIDKFPISRPNLTFSTLTVSNMSPEDSSIYLCSVTRQGNEKLFFGSGTQLSVL.

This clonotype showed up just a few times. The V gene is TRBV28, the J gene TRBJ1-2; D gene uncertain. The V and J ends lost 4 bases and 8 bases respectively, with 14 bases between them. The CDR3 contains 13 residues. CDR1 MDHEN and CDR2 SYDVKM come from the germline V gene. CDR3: CASSSLKAEGYTF. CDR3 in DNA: TGTGCCAGCAGTTCCCTGAAGGCGGAGGGCTACACCTTC.

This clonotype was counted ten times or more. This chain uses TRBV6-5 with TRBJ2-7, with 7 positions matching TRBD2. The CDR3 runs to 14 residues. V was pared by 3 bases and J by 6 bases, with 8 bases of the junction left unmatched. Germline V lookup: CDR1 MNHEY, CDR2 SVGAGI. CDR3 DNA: TGTGCCAGCAGTTATCTAGCGGACATAGGCGAGCAGTACTTC. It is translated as CASSYLADIGEQYF.

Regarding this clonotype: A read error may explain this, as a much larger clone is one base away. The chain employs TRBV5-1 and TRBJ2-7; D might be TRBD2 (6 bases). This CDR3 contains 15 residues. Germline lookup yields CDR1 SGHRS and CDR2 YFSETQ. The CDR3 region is CASSGGGAETYEQCF. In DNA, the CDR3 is TGCGCCAGCAGCGGCGGCGGGGCAGAAACCTACGAGCAGTGCTTC. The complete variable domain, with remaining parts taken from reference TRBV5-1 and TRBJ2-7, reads KAGVTQTPRYLIKTRGQQVTLSCSPISGHRSVSWYQQTPGQGLQFLFEYFSETQRNKGNFPGRFSGRQFSNSRSEMNVSTLELGDSALYLCASSGGGAETYEQCFGPGTRLTVT.